This T cell receptor (beta chain) was profiled in a study of T cells in Graves' hyperthyroidism and ophthalmopathy. What was amplified from RNA transcripts were TCR beta CDR3 regions. HTBI primers were employed in a first-round RT-PCR of the TCR CDR3. MiXCR, applied by TCRdb to the multiplex PCR reads, yields one record per CDR3 protein. Of over 700,000 distinct CDR3 sequences in the sample, approximately 40% were seen once. V lost 6 bases, J lost 4 bases, and 14 bases stayed unmatched. The V gene's germline CDR1 is MNHNS and CDR2 SASEGT. CDR3 size: 17 residues. The sample was blood. The genes are TRBV6-1 and TRBJ1-1, with 10 bases lining up with TRBD1. The origin of this receptor is a woman in her forties with Graves' hyperthyroidism. CDR3 DNA: TGTGCCAGCAGGACCCTTCCCGACAGGGGGCTTTTCACTGAAGCTTTCTTT. Translating it yields CASRTLPDRGLFTEAFF.